Listed below are T cell receptor beta chains from one sample, sequenced in a study of blood T cell repertoires in COVID-19. The data were produced by immunoSEQ multiplex PCR, yet TCRdb's version contains in-frame clones alone and is incomplete. The table records some 200,000 clones, 86% of them present only once. The sequencing input was peripheral blood. Receptors were obtained from a man aged 50-59 years with acute or convalescent COVID-19. Each CDR3 is given with its conserved first and last residue.

V	J	length	CDR3
TRBV11-2	TRBJ1-6	14	CASSLTGDRSPLHF
TRBV28	TRBJ1-1	15	CASTLGDRGVAEAFF
TRBV7-8	TRBJ1-1	15	CASNGQGQMNTEAFF
TRBV7-9	TRBJ2-2	16	CASSLVRTGGPGELFF
TRBV6-5	TRBJ1-6	15	CASSYSGQGASPLHF
TRBV10-2	TRBJ1-5	14	CASSEQGSQQPQHF
TRBV6-1	TRBJ1-5	16	CASSEQAGDSNQPQHF
TRBV7-9	TRBJ1-2	14	CASSLRGWDYGYTF
TRBV3-1/TRBV3-2	TRBJ1-6	18	CASSQPYRQGAMNSPLHF
TRBV7-3	TRBJ2-2	16	CASSLIGTGATGELFF
TRBV6-5	TRBJ2-1	15	CASSKDRARYNEQFF
TRBV6-5	TRBJ1-6	14	CASSLDRGNSPLHF
TRBV2	TRBJ1-4	14	CASSQGGGYEKLFF
TRBV25-1	TRBJ1-4	15	CASSERAGSDEKLFF